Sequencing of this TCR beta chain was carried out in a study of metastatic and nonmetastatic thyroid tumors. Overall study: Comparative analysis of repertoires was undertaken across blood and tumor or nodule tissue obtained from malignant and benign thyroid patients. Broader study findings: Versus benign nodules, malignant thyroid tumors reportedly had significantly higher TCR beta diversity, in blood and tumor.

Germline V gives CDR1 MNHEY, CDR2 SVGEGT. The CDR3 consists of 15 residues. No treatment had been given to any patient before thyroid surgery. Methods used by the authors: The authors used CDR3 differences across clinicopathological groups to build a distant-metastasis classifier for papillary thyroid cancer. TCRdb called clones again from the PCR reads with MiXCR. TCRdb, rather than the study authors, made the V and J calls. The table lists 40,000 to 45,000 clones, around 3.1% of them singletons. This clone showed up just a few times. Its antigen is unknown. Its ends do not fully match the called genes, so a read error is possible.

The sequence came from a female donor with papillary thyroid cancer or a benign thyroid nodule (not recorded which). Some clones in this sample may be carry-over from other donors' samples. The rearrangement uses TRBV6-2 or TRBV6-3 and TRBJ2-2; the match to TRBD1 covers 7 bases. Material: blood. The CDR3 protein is CASTPGTANTGELFF. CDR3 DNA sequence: TGTGCCAGCACGCCCGGGACAGCTAACACCGGGGAGCTGTTTTTC.